One sample yielded the 29 T cell receptor beta chains listed below, sequenced in a study of regulatory dendritic cells for organ transplantation. Assay: immunoSEQ multiplex PCR; the TCRdb copy retains only in-frame clones and omits some. The data contain thousands of clones, 63% of them singletons. Specimen: memory CD8+ T cells from blood. Indicated subset: CD45RO+ memory T cells. All receptors derive from a human donor in good health.

The gene calls are TRBV5-6 and TRBJ2-3; TRBD2 agrees at 14 bases. Germline V CDR1 and CDR2: SGHDT, YYEEEE. After removal of 1 base from V and 5 bases from J, the junction contained 6 bases not matched to a gene. This CDR3 has 17 amino acids. The CDR3 region has the DNA TGTGCCAGCAGCTTGCCGACTAGCGGGGGGGTAGGAGATACGCAGTATTTT. This translates into CASSLPTSGGVGDTQYF.

The genes are TRBV2 and TRBJ1-1; D ambiguous. Germline CDR1 and CDR2: SNHLY and FYNNEI. Trimming stripped 6 bases from V and 4 bases from J, with 12 bases between. The CDR3 runs to 13 residues. The CDR3 nucleotides are TGTGCCAGCAGGGGGTCGGGGAGCACTGAAGCTTTCTTT. Translation gives CASRGSGSTEAFF.

J is TRBJ1-1 and V is TRBV6-5; tentatively, D is TRBD1 (6 bases). The length of the CDR3 is 13 residues. CDR1 and CDR2 from the germline V gene are MNHEY and SVGAGI. Trimming removed 6 bases from V and 12 bases from J, with 20 bases in between. The CDR3 protein is CASSRTKNRATFF. CDR3 coding DNA: TGTGCCAGCAGCAGAACGAAGAACAGGGCAACTTTCTTT.

The V call is TRBV5-6, the J call TRBJ2-3; D gene uncertain. The CDR3 sequence is 14 residues long. Looked up from germline, CDR1 is SGHDT and CDR2 is YYEEEE. With 0 bases removed from V and 2 bases from J, the gap between germline ends came to 7 bases. CDR3 sequence (DNA): TGTGCCAGCAGCTTGGGAACTTACACAGATACGCAGTATTTT. This translates into CASSLGTYTDTQYF.

The chain employs TRBV7-9 and TRBJ2-3; TRBD2 matches at 8 bases. CDR1 and CDR2 from the germline V gene are SEHNR and FQNEAQ (reference sequence). The CDR3 sequence is 16 residues long. Trimming took 6 bases from V and 7 from J; bases not matched to a gene: 15. CDR3 amino acids: CASSHPAGGAPNTQYF. The CDR3 DNA reads as TGTGCCAGCAGTCATCCGGCGGGGGGTGCACCAAATACGCAGTATTTT.

The J gene is TRBJ2-3, the V gene TRBV5-1; D is possibly TRBD2 (6 bases). The CDR3 contains 16 residues. Trimming took 0 bases from V and 2 from J, leaving 13 bases between them. Germline-derived CDR1 and CDR2 are SGHRS and YFSETQ. The CDR3 is CASSLALRGTTDTQYF. The DNA for the CDR3 is TGCGCCAGCAGCTTGGCCCTGCGGGGTACCACAGATACGCAGTATTTT.

This clone was found a few times. The chain has TRBV4-3 and TRBJ1-5; D gene uncertain. The CDR3 runs to 14 residues. Germline V CDR1 and CDR2: LGHNA, YSLEER. V was pared by 0 bases and J by 8 bases, with 11 bases between. DNA for the CDR3: TGCGCCAGCAGCCAAGATCCAGGCGGGGAGCCCCAGCATTTT. Translating it yields CASSQDPGGEPQHF.

A single count supports this clone. The rearrangement uses TRBV12-5 and TRBJ2-1, with D tentatively TRBD2 (5 bases). This CDR3 contains 15 residues. V was clipped by 5 bases and J by 3 bases, with 14 bases between them. Germline CDR1 LGHNT, CDR2 FRNRAP. The CDR3 reads CASGTDYTDYNEQFF. The CDR3, as DNA: TGTGCTAGTGGTACCGACTACACAGACTACAATGAGCAGTTCTTC.

The V gene is TRBV20-1, the J gene TRBJ1-2, with D possibly being TRBD1 (6 bases). This CDR3 comprises 11 residues. Germline assignment: CDR1 DFQATT and CDR2 SNEGSKA (reference sequence). Trimming took off 4 bases at V and 5 bases at J, with 8 bases between the two ends. The CDR3 bases are TGCAGTGCTAAGGGGGATTATGGCTACACCTTC. Translated, it gives CSAKGDYGYTF.

The chain has TRBV7-9 and TRBJ2-7; the D gene is possibly TRBD1 (5 bases). The germline V and J ends were trimmed by 4 bases and 4 bases, with 14 bases remaining between them. Germline-derived CDR1 and CDR2 are SEHNR and FQNEAQ (reference sequence). There are 14 residues in the CDR3. Here the CDR3 reads CASSSLATEYEQYF. For the CDR3, the DNA is TGTGCCAGCAGCTCCCTTGCGACAGAGTACGAGCAGTACTTC.

This chain connects TRBV27 to TRBJ1-3, with 7 bases identical to TRBD1. The germline V gene has CDR1 MNHEY and CDR2 SMNVEV (reference sequence). The CDR3 is made up of 14 amino acids. After removal of 5 bases from V and 8 bases from J, the junction contained 9 bases not matched to a gene. CDR3 DNA sequence: TGTGCCAGCAGTCCAGGCGACAGGGCGGACACCATATATTTT. It codes for CASSPGDRADTIYF.

The J gene is TRBJ2-7, the V gene TRBV5-1; 12 positions agree with TRBD2. V trimming: 4 bases; J trimming: 0 bases; junction bases outside the gene matches: 11. Germline CDR1 and CDR2: SGHRS and YFSETQ. The CDR3 has 18 amino acids. Written as DNA, the CDR3 is TGCGCCAGCAGCCTGGGACTAGCGGGCCGCTCAAGCTCCTACGAGCAGTACTTC. It is translated as CASSLGLAGRSSSYEQYF.

The rearrangement links TRBV5-6 to TRBJ1-1; 8 positions agree with TRBD1. The CDR3 spans 15 residues. Germline V lookup: CDR1 SGHDT, CDR2 YYEEEE. Unmatched junction bases numbered 1, after V lost 0 bases and J lost 0 bases. The CDR3 spells CASSLGTGLNTEAFF. The DNA for the CDR3 is TGTGCCAGCAGCTTGGGGACAGGGTTGAACACTGAAGCTTTCTTT.

The rearrangement links TRBV6-5 to TRBJ1-1; no firm D call. Looked up from germline, CDR1 is MNHEY and CDR2 is SVGAGI. The CDR3 runs to 16 residues. The V and J ends lost 0 bases and 5 bases respectively, with 16 bases between them. The CDR3 DNA follows: TGTGCCAGCAGTTACTCGAACCGCCGGCGAGGGACTGAAGCTTTCTTT. It codes for CASSYSNRRRGTEAFF.

For this clone: A clone one base away is much larger, so this may be a read error. This sample includes further DNA sequences coding for the same CDR3. The rearrangement uses TRBV9 and TRBJ2-7, with TRBD1 as a possible D gene (7 bases). This CDR3 spans 14 amino acids. V gave up 0 bases and J gave up 7 bases, with 14 bases separating them. Germline CDR1 and CDR2: SGDLS and YYNGEE. The chain's CDR3 is CASSVAYRGGEQYF. The CDR3 nucleotides are TGTGCCAGCAGCGTAGCTTACAGGGGAGGTGAGCAGTACTTC.

This clone was detected once. The rearrangement uses TRBV11-2 and TRBJ1-1, with TRBD1 matching 7 bases. CDR3 length: 13 residues. Trimming took 6 bases from V and 4 from J; bases not matched to a gene: 5. CDR1 and CDR2 from the germline V gene are SGHAT and FQNNGV. This chain's CDR3 is CASSPQGGTEAFF. CDR3 nucleotide sequence: TGTGCCAGCAGTCCTCAGGGGGGCACTGAAGCTTTCTTT. Filled out from reference TRBV11-2 and TRBJ1-1, the complete variable domain reads EAGVAQSPRYKIIEKRQSVAFWCNPISGHATLYWYQQILGQGPKLLIQFQNNGVVDDSQLPKDRFSAERLKGVDSTLKIQPAKLEDSAVYLCASSPQGGTEAFFGQGTRLTVV.

This clone was seen a handful of times. The CDR3 loop reads CASSLIPSGSTDTQYF. The CDR3, as DNA: TGTGCCAGCAGCTTGATCCCTAGCGGGAGCACAGATACGCAGTATTTT. The gene calls are TRBV13 and TRBJ2-3, with 8 bases identical to TRBD2. After removal of 3 bases from V and 0 bases from J, the junction contained 5 bases not matched to a gene. Germline CDR1 PRHDT, CDR2 FYEKMQ (reference sequence). The CDR3 spans 16 residues.

V usage is TRBV11-2 and J usage is TRBJ2-2, with D unclear. From germline, CDR1 is SGHAT and CDR2 FQNNGV. V gave up 5 bases and J gave up 4 bases, with 2 bases separating them. The CDR3 sequence is 11 residues long. The CDR3 protein is CASSLTGELFF. In DNA, the CDR3 is TGTGCCAGCAGCCTCACCGGGGAGCTGTTTTTT.

A remark on this clone: This same CDR3 is encoded by further DNA sequences in the sample. The chain links TRBV25-1 to TRBJ2-1, with TRBD1 identical over 9 bases. Per the germline V gene, CDR1 is MGHDK and CDR2 is SYGVNS. The junction had 11 bases not matched to a gene; V was cut back by 7 bases and J by 4 bases. There are 16 residues in the CDR3. CDR3 residues: CASTLGQGVGYNEQFF. CDR3 DNA sequence: TGTGCCAGCACTTTGGGACAGGGAGTAGGTTACAATGAGCAGTTCTTC.

The chain joins TRBV5-1 to TRBJ2-1; 11 bases fit TRBD2. The CDR3 extends over 14 amino acids. Germline assignment: CDR1 SGHRS and CDR2 YFSETQ. Germline trimming cut 7 bases from V and 4 bases from J; bases unmatched to any gene: 4. CDR3 bases: TGCGCCAGCTCTACTAGCGGGGGTTACAATGAGCAGTTCTTC. Residues: CASSTSGGYNEQFF.

The CDR3 spells CASSLDTGFYEQYF. CDR3 sequence (DNA): TGTGCCAGCAGCTTAGATACAGGGTTCTACGAGCAGTACTTC. The V call is TRBV7-2, the J call TRBJ2-7; TRBD1 is a possible D gene (6 bases). CDR3 length equals 14 residues. In germline, CDR1 is SGHTA, CDR2 FQGNSA. V lost 1 base and J 3 bases, leaving 10 bases between the germline ends. The complete variable domain, with remaining parts taken from reference TRBV7-2 and TRBJ2-7, reads GAGVSQSPSNKVTEKGKDVELRCDPISGHTALYWYRQSLGQGLEFLIYFQGNSAPDKSGLPSDRFSAERTGGSVSTLTIQRTQQEDSAVYLCASSLDTGFYEQYFGPGTRLTVT.

On this clone itself: The same CDR3 arises from other DNA sequences in this sample as well. This chain uses TRBV7-9 with TRBJ1-4; no firm D call. The CDR3 has 12 amino acids. Trimming stripped 5 bases from V and 8 bases from J, with 9 bases between. Germline V gene sequence: CDR1 SEHNR, CDR2 FQNEAQ (reference sequence). CDR3 sequence (DNA): TGTGCCAGCAGCGCAGAAAAGGAAAAACTGTTTTTT. It is translated as CASSAEKEKLFF.

J is TRBJ2-2 and V is TRBV5-1; 8 bases are shared with TRBD1. Trimming cost V 7 bases and J 4 bases; bases outside gene matches: 9. The CDR3 runs to 15 residues. Germline V gene lookup returns CDR1 SGHRS and CDR2 YFSETQ. The CDR3: CASGGGTGGTGELFF. For the CDR3, the DNA is TGCGCCAGCGGAGGTGGAACAGGGGGCACCGGGGAGCTGTTTTTT. The full variable domain, in which reference TRBV5-1 and TRBJ2-2 provide the parts outside the CDR3, is KAGVTQTPRYLIKTRGQQVTLSCSPISGHRSVSWYQQTPGQGLQFLFEYFSETQRNKGNFPGRFSGRQFSNSRSEMNVSTLELGDSALYLCASGGGTGGTGELFFGEGSRLTVL.

The chain couples TRBV7-6 to TRBJ1-1; D gene uncertain. Germline-derived CDR1 and CDR2 are SGHVS and FNYEAQ. Between the trimmed V and J ends, which lost 1 base and 0 bases, there was a span of 9 bases. The CDR3 loop spans 15 amino acids. CDR3 amino acids: CASSLGGGMNTEAFF. CDR3 DNA: TGTGCCAGCAGCTTAGGAGGTGGAATGAACACTGAAGCTTTCTTT.

The rearrangement links TRBV7-9 to TRBJ2-7; 7 bases map to TRBD1. Germline CDR1 reads SEHNR; CDR2 reads FQNEAQ (reference sequence). With 6 bases clipped from V and 3 bases from J, the junction kept 5 bases outside the gene matches. CDR3 length: 13 amino acids. The CDR3 DNA follows: TGTGCCAGCAGAGGGGGCGCCGGCTACGAGCAGTACTTC. Protein sequence: CASRGGAGYEQYF.

This clone is large by share. The chain links TRBV6-5 to TRBJ2-7, with a possible D match to TRBD1 (5 bases). Germline CDR1 is MNHEY and CDR2 is SVGAGI. The CDR3 extends over 13 amino acids. Trimming pared 8 bases from V and 6 bases from J, leaving 17 bases between. CDR3 loop: CASSTGPWGEQYF. CDR3 DNA sequence: TGTGCCAGCTCCACAGGCCCATGGGGCGAGCAGTACTTC.

This clone was detected a few times. The V and J genes are TRBV7-9 and TRBJ2-3, with TRBD2 identical over 11 bases. This CDR3 is 16 amino acids long. Germline CDR1 SEHNR, CDR2 FQNEAQ (reference sequence). Unmatched junction bases numbered 4, after V lost 5 bases and J lost 0 bases. The CDR3 region has the DNA TGTGCCAGCAGCCGGACTAGCGGGCTTAGCACAGATACGCAGTATTTT. Translated, it gives CASSRTSGLSTDTQYF.

The chain joins TRBV7-9 to TRBJ2-5; D remains unclear. Between the trimmed V and J ends, which lost 0 bases and 5 bases, there was a span of 16 bases. The V gene's germline CDR1 is SEHNR and CDR2 FQNEAQ (reference sequence). This CDR3 region has 16 residues. CDR3 sequence: CASSLAETVARETQYF. The CDR3 nucleotides are TGTGCCAGCAGCTTAGCGGAGACCGTCGCGCGGGAGACCCAGTACTTC.

Regarding this clone: Other DNA sequences within the sample encode an identical CDR3. The J gene is TRBJ2-3, the V gene TRBV4-2; 9 bases are shared with TRBD2. The CDR3 runs to 16 residues. CDR1 and CDR2 from the germline V gene are LGHNA and YNFKEQ. The V gene end was trimmed by 0 bases and the J gene end by 6 bases; junction bases not matched to a gene: 7. Here the CDR3 reads CASSQEGAGGPDTQYF. The CDR3 nucleotides read TGTGCCAGCAGCCAAGAAGGGGCGGGGGGGCCGGATACGCAGTATTTT.